This is a list of T cell receptor beta chains from one sample in a study of cytomegalovirus exposure and HLA in healthy donors. Here immunoSEQ multiplex PCR was the method, and the copy in TCRdb shows in-frame clones only, minus some. The top ten hold roughly 6.3% of the sample, which has about 120,000 clones, 75% to 80% seen once. Sequencing used PBMCs. These receptors all stem from a woman aged 40 to 50 in good health and CMV-seronegative. CDR3s include the opening cysteine and the closing phenylalanine or tryptophan. A D gene is named only where the DNA matches it firmly. A clone size is listed for some rows: how often the clone was seen (once, few, many), or a class if it is expanded.

j_call clone_size v_call d_call cdr3_aa cdr3_nt
TRBJ2-3 NA TRBV18 NA CASSPTIEGTDTQYF TGTGCCAGCTCACCAACGATAGAGGGTACAGATACGCAGTATTTT
TRBJ2-1 NA TRBV7-2 NA CASSESGYSYNEQFF TGTGCCAGCAGCGAAAGCGGTTACTCCTACAATGAGCAGTTCTTC
TRBJ2-7 NA TRBV5-6 NA CASSLGGGREQYF TGTGCCAGCAGCTTGGGAGGCGGCCGCGAGCAGTACTTC
TRBJ2-4 NA TRBV28 TRBD1 CASKGQGNIQYF TGTGCCAGCAAAGGACAGGGTAACATTCAGTACTTC
TRBJ2-1 NA TRBV11-2 TRBD2 CASSLGVAGYNEQFF TGTGCCAGCAGCTTAGGGGTAGCGGGATACAATGAGCAGTTCTTC
TRBJ1-6 NA TRBV28 NA CASSFGFGYNSPLHF TGTGCCAGCAGTTTCGGGTTTGGATATAATTCACCCCTCCACTTT
TRBJ1-1 few TRBV9 NA CASSVVSSGDTEAFF TGTGCCAGCAGCGTCGTCTCCTCGGGGGACACTGAAGCTTTCTTT
TRBJ2-7 NA TRBV18 TRBD1 CASSRGQGYEQYF TGTGCCAGCTCGCGCGGACAGGGCTACGAGCAGTACTTC
TRBJ2-7 NA TRBV28 TRBD2 CASSPDLSGSAHSYEQYF TGTGCCAGCAGCCCCGACTTGAGCGGGAGTGCCCACTCCTACGAGCAGTACTTC
TRBJ2-3 NA TRBV28 NA CASSASVLSLSTDTQYF TGTGCCAGCTCGGCTAGCGTACTGTCGCTTTCCACAGATACGCAGTATTTT
TRBJ1-6 NA TRBV7-9 NA CASSLTHNSPLHF TGTGCCAGCAGCTTAACTCATAATTCACCCCTCCACTTT
TRBJ1-2 NA TRBV28 TRBD1 CASSLGQVTYGYTF TGTGCCAGCAGTTTGGGACAGGTTACCTATGGCTACACCTTC
TRBJ2-2 NA TRBV28 NA CASSLGQGSTGELFF TGTGCCAGCAGTTTAGGGCAGGGGAGTACCGGGGAGCTGTTTTTT
TRBJ1-4 NA TRBV15 NA CATSRDGTTGGEKLFF TGTGCCACCAGCAGAGATGGTACCACGGGTGGCGAAAAACTGTTTTTT
TRBJ2-1 NA TRBV12-1 NA CASSFARHNEQFF TGTGCCAGCAGCTTTGCGCGGCACAATGAGCAGTTCTTC
TRBJ2-5 NA TRBV5-1 TRBD2 CASSLGGRAIETQYF TGCGCCAGCAGCCTGGGTGGGAGGGCCATAGAGACCCAGTACTTC
TRBJ2-7 NA TRBV4-1 NA CASSQADRTYEQYF TGCGCCAGCAGCCAAGCGGACAGAACCTACGAGCAGTACTTC
TRBJ1-2 NA TRBV6-6 TRBD1 CASRGTVDSGYTF TGTGCCAGCAGGGGGACAGTAGATTCTGGCTACACCTTC
TRBJ2-6 NA TRBV28 NA CASSLWGQGSWGANVLTF TGTGCCAGCAGTCTCTGGGGGCAGGGATCATGGGGGGCCAACGTCCTGACTTTC
TRBJ1-5 NA TRBV7-9 NA CASSRGGDQPQHF TGTGCCAGCAGCAGGGGCGGGGATCAGCCCCAGCATTTT
TRBJ1-1 NA TRBV11-1 NA CASSLPEQGRTEAFF TGTGCCAGCAGCCTGCCCGAACAGGGTAGAACTGAAGCTTTCTTT
TRBJ2-1 NA TRBV13 TRBD1 CASSPRQGGEQFF TGTGCCAGCAGCCCACGACAGGGCGGCGAGCAGTTCTTC
TRBJ1-3 few TRBV18 TRBD1 CASSGTGSGNTIYF TGTGCCAGCTCTGGGACAGGGTCTGGAAACACCATATATTTT
TRBJ2-2 NA TRBV2 TRBD1 CASRTTGLNTGELFF TGTGCCAGCAGGACGACAGGGCTGAACACCGGGGAGCTGTTTTTT
TRBJ2-7 NA TRBV27 NA CASSRQVGYEQYF TGTGCCAGCAGTAGACAGGTTGGCTACGAGCAGTACTTC
TRBJ2-5 NA TRBV15 NA CATSRVFEFQETQYF TGTGCCACCAGCAGAGTTTTTGAGTTCCAAGAGACCCAGTACTTC
TRBJ2-3 few TRBV5-5 TRBD2 CASSTRSGVLPREADTQYF TGTGCCAGCAGCACGCGTAGCGGGGTCCTCCCTAGGGAGGCAGATACGCAGTATTTT
TRBJ2-2 NA TRBV7-2 TRBD2 CASRAGLAGDYTGELFF TGTGCCAGCAGGGCGGGACTAGCGGGAGATTACACCGGGGAGCTGTTTTTT
TRBJ1-4 NA TRBV20-1 NA CSATYNEKLFF TGCAGTGCTACCTATAATGAAAAACTGTTTTTT
TRBJ2-2 NA TRBV5-6 TRBD1 CASSYGTGAGELFF TGTGCCAGCAGCTATGGGACAGGGGCCGGGGAGCTGTTTTTT
TRBJ2-2 NA TRBV19 NA CASSITVTGELFF TGTGCCAGTAGTATAACAGTCACCGGGGAGCTGTTTTTT
TRBJ1-4 NA TRBV18 NA CASSQTRENEKLFF TGTGCCAGCTCCCAGACAAGGGAGAATGAAAAACTGTTTTTT
TRBJ1-2 NA TRBV15 TRBD1 CATSRFSTGDTNYGYTF TGTGCCACCAGCAGATTCTCTACAGGGGACACTAACTATGGCTACACCTTC
TRBJ2-1 NA TRBV10-3 TRBD2 CAISDQRERGNEQFF TGTGCCATCAGTGATCAGCGGGAGAGGGGCAATGAGCAGTTCTTC
TRBJ2-5 NA TRBV6-4 TRBD2 CASSDVAGGEEGTQYF TGTGCCAGCAGTGACGTAGCGGGAGGAGAAGAAGGGACCCAGTACTTC
TRBJ2-3 NA TRBV28 TRBD2 CASSTRFVVLAGGVYTDTQYF TGTGCCAGCAGCACTCGGTTCGTTGTCCTAGCGGGAGGGGTCTACACAGATACGCAGTATTTT
TRBJ1-2 NA TRBV5-1 TRBD1 CASSLFTSPGQGGGYTF TGCGCCAGCAGCTTGTTCACATCTCCGGGACAGGGAGGTGGCTACACCTTC
TRBJ1-4 NA TRBV15 NA CATSRAGFEKLFF TGTGCCACCAGCAGAGCAGGGTTTGAAAAACTGTTTTTT
TRBJ1-4 NA TRBV11-2 NA CASSLGQTTNEKLFF TGTGCCAGCAGCTTAGGACAGACAACTAATGAAAAACTGTTTTTT
TRBJ2-7 NA TRBV7-9 TRBD2 CSSSPTSGRGVNEQYF TGTTCCAGCAGCCCGACTAGCGGGAGAGGTGTGAACGAGCAGTACTTC
TRBJ1-1 NA TRBV27 NA CASSSWGGTEAFF TGTGCCAGCAGTTCGTGGGGGGGCACTGAAGCTTTCTTT
TRBJ2-7 few TRBV4-2 TRBD1 CASSQTGTYEQYF TGTGCCAGCAGCCAGACAGGGACCTACGAGCAGTACTTC
TRBJ1-2 NA TRBV6-5 NA CASSQGGGYTF TGTGCCAGCAGTCAAGGCGGGGGCTACACCTTC